This TCR beta chain was sequenced during a study of shared clonotypes between healthy human individuals. Sequencing was performed with immunoSEQ multiplex PCR; in TCRdb, only in-frame clones are kept and a portion is missing. The sample contains 2.5 million or so clones, around 90% of which appear only once. The germline CDR1 and CDR2 sequences are SGHTS and YDEGEE. Trimming removed 3 bases from V and 7 bases from J; junction bases left unmatched: 5. CDR3 length: 15 amino acids. The rearrangement links TRBV5-8 to TRBJ2-1, with 12 bases lining up with TRBD2. This receptor was identified in a man between 18 and 35 years old in good health. Sequencing was carried out using naive CD4+ T cells sorted from blood. Described subset: CD45RA+ positively selected. CDR3 coding DNA: TGTGCCAGCAGCTCTAGCGGGAGGGTTATAAATGAGCAGTTCTTC. This codes for CASSSSGRVINEQFF.